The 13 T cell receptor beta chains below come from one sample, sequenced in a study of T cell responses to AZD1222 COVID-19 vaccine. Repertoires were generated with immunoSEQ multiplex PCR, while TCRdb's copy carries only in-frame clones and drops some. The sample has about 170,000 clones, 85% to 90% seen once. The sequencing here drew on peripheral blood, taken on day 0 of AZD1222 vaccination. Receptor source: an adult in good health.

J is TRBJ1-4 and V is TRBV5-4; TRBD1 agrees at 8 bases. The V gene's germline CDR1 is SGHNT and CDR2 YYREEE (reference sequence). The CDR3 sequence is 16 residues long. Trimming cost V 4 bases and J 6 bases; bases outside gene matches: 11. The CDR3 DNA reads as TGTGCCAGCAGCACAGGGGGACACCACCCCGATGAAAAACTGTTTTTT. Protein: CASSTGGHHPDEKLFF.

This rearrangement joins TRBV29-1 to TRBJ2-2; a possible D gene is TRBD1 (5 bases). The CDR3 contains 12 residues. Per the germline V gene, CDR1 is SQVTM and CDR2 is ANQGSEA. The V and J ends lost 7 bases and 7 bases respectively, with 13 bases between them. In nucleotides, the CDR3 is TGCAGCGGCCAGGGCTTGAGCGGGGAGCTGTTTTTT. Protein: CSGQGLSGELFF.

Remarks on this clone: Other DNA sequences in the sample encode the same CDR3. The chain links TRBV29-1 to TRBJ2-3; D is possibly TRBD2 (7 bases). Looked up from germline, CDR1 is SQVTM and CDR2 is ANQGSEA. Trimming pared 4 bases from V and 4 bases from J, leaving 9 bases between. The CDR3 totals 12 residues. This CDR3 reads CSVGGGPDTQYF. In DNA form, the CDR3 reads TGCAGCGTTGGCGGGGGCCCAGATACGCAGTATTTT.

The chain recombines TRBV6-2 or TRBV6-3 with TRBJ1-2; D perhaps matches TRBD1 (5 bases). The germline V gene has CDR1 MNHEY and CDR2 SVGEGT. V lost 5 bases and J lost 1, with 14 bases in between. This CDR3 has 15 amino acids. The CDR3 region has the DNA TGTGCCAGCAGTCGAGGGGCTGACAATAACTATGGCTACACCTTC. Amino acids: CASSRGADNNYGYTF.

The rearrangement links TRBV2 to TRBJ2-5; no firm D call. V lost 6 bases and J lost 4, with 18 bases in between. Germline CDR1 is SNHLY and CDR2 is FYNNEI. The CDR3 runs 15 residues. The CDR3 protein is CASSGKVGRAETQYF. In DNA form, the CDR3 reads TGTGCCAGCAGCGGTAAGGTGGGCAGAGCAGAGACCCAGTACTTC.

This CDR3 reads CASRPAGSNQPQHF. The CDR3 coding sequence is TGTGCCAGCAGACCCGCGGGCAGCAATCAGCCCCAGCATTTT. The rearrangement links TRBV6-5 to TRBJ1-5, with D hard to call. Germline V gene data show CDR1 as MNHEY and CDR2 as SVGAGI. The CDR3 extends over 14 amino acids. Trimming removed 6 bases from V and 1 base from J, with 10 bases in between.

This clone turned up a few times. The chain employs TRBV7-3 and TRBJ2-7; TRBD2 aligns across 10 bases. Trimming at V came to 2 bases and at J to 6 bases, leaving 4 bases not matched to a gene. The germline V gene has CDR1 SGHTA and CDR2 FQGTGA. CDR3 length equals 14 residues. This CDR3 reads CASSLASGSGEQYF. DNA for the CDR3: TGTGCCAGCAGCTTAGCTAGCGGGAGTGGCGAGCAGTACTTC.

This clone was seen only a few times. CDR3 coding DNA: TGTGCCAGCAGCCTTTCCGGGACAGGGAATGAAAAACTGTTTTTT. Residues: CASSLSGTGNEKLFF. The genes are TRBV5-4 and TRBJ1-4; 9 nucleotides align to TRBD1. Losses at the gene ends were 4 bases for V and 5 bases for J; bases not matched to a gene: 6. The CDR3 is 15 residues long. CDR1 SGHNT and CDR2 YYREEE come from the germline V gene (reference sequence). Complete variable domain (other parts from reference TRBV5-4 and TRBJ1-4): ETGVTQSPTHLIKTRGQQVTLRCSSQSGHNTVSWYQQALGQGPQFIFQYYREEENGRGNFPPRFSGLQFPNYSSELNVNALELDDSALYLCASSLSGTGNEKLFFGSGTQLSVL.

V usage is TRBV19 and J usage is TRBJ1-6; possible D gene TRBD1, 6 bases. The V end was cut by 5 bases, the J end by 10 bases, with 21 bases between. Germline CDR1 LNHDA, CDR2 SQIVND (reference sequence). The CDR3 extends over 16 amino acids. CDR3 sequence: CASSSSTGRIGSPLHF. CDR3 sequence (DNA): TGTGCCAGTAGTTCGTCGACAGGCCGCATTGGGTCACCCCTCCACTTT.

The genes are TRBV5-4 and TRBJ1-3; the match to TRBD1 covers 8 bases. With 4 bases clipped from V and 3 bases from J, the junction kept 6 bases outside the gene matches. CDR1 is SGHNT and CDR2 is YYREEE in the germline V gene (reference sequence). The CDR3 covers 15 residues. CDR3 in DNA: TGTGCCAGCAGCCGCGGGACAGGAAATGGAAACACCATATATTTT. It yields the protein CASSRGTGNGNTIYF.

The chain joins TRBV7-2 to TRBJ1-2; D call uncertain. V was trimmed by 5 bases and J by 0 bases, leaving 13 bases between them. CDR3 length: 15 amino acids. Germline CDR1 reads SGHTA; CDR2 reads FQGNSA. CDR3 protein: CASSPRTDSNYGYTF. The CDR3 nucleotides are TGTGCCAGCAGCCCTCGGACGGATTCTAACTATGGCTACACCTTC.

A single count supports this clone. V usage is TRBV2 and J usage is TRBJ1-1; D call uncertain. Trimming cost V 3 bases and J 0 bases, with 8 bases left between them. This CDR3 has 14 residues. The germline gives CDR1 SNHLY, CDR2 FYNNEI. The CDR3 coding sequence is TGTGCCAGCAGTGATTACAGACTGAACACTGAAGCTTTCTTT. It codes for CASSDYRLNTEAFF.

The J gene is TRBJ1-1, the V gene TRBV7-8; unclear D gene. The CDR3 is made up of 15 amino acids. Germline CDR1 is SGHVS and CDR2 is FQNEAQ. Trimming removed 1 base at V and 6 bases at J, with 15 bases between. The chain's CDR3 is CASSLVATRKSEAFF. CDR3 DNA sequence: TGTGCCAGCAGCTTAGTCGCCACAAGAAAATCTGAAGCTTTCTTT.